These 22 T cell receptor beta chains were sequenced from one sample in a study of cytomegalovirus exposure and HLA in healthy donors. With 60 Vbeta and 13 Jbeta primers, the PCR was carried out. TCRdb's table, derived via immunoSEQ multiplex PCR, lists solely in-frame clones and lacks some. Altogether around 200,000 clones are present, roughly four fifths being singletons, with the ten largest covering around 0.8%. Sequenced sample: PBMCs. These receptors came from a woman under 30 in good health and CMV-seronegative.

This clone was counted a few times. J is TRBJ2-3 and V is TRBV6-4; a weak D match, TRBD2 (6 bases). The CDR3 is made up of 15 amino acids. The germline V and J ends were trimmed by 11 bases and 2 bases, with 20 bases remaining between them. From germline, CDR1 is MRHNA and CDR2 SNTAGT. This chain's CDR3 is CADSLAEPVTDTQYF. Written as DNA, the CDR3 is TGTGCCGATTCGTTAGCGGAGCCGGTCACAGATACGCAGTATTTT.

The chain couples TRBV10-3 to TRBJ1-1; unclear D gene. V lost 2 bases, J lost 6 bases, and 16 bases lay in between. Looked up from germline, CDR1 is ENHRY and CDR2 is SYGVKD. CDR3 size: 15 residues. The chain's CDR3 is CAISEKGQRVPEAFF. The CDR3 DNA sequence: TGTGCCATCAGTGAGAAGGGTCAGCGGGTTCCTGAAGCTTTCTTT.

V is TRBV18 and J is TRBJ2-1, with 8 nucleotides matching TRBD2. The V gene end was trimmed by 5 bases and the J gene end by 2 bases; junction bases not matched to a gene: 5. Germline CDR1 and CDR2: KGHSH and LQKENI. This CDR3 spans 15 amino acids. The CDR3, as DNA: TGTGCCAGCTCAGTGCCGGGACTAGCCTACAATGAGCAGTTCTTC. Its translation: CASSVPGLAYNEQFF.

The rearrangement links TRBV7-9 to TRBJ1-3, with 9 bases that match TRBD1. V lost 5 bases, J lost 3 bases, and 11 bases stayed unmatched. This CDR3 has 17 residues. Germline assignment: CDR1 SEHNR and CDR2 FQNEAQ (reference sequence). The CDR3 here is CASSRTGQGTGGNTIYF. DNA for the CDR3: TGTGCCAGCAGCCGGACCGGACAGGGGACGGGTGGAAACACCATATATTTT. Full variable domain (missing parts from reference TRBV7-9 and TRBJ1-3): DTGVSQNPRHKITKRGQNVTFRCDPISEHNRLYWYRQTLGQGPEFLTYFQNEAQLEKSRLLSDRFSAERPKGSFSTLEIQRTEQGDSAMYLCASSRTGQGTGGNTIYFGEGSWLTVV.

The chain has TRBV7-2 and TRBJ2-3; 10 nucleotides align to TRBD2. The CDR3 runs to 16 residues. Germline V gene data show CDR1 as SGHTA and CDR2 as FQGNSA. With 6 bases clipped from V and 2 bases from J, the junction kept 8 bases outside the gene matches. This CDR3 is CASSLQSGRATDTQYF. The CDR3 DNA reads as TGTGCCAGCAGTCTCCAAAGCGGGAGGGCCACAGATACGCAGTATTTT.

In its sample, this clone was seen a few times. The chain is built from TRBV19 and TRBJ1-1; a possible D gene is TRBD1 (5 bases). CDR1 and CDR2 from the germline V gene are LNHDA and SQIVND (reference sequence). This CDR3 comprises 14 residues. Trimming took 1 base from V and 3 from J, leaving 9 bases between them. CDR3 sequence reads: CASSIGGRDTEAFF. DNA of the CDR3: TGTGCCAGTAGTATAGGAGGCAGGGACACTGAAGCTTTCTTT.

This clone turned up a few times. This chain links TRBV6-6 with TRBJ2-2; weak D call: TRBD2 (5 bases). This CDR3 has 14 amino acids. From germline, CDR1 is MNHNY and CDR2 SVGAGI (reference sequence). V lost 1 base and J lost 5, with 8 bases in between. The CDR3 here is CASSYYEGTGELFF. In DNA, the CDR3 is TGTGCCAGCAGTTACTACGAGGGTACCGGGGAGCTGTTTTTT.

V and J are TRBV5-6 and TRBJ2-7, with 12 positions matching TRBD1. J lost 6 bases, V lost 4 bases, and 8 bases had no gene match. The CDR3 is 15 amino acids. CDR1 and CDR2 from the germline V gene are SGHDT and YYEEEE. CDR3 nucleotides: TGTGCCAGCAGCGCACCGGGACAGGGGGCAGTCGAGCAGTACTTC. This encodes CASSAPGQGAVEQYF.

The chain couples TRBV7-8 to TRBJ2-1; TRBD1 matches 9 bases. V dropped 3 bases and J dropped 5; count of bases not matched to a gene: 5. The CDR3 spans 15 residues. The germline V gene encodes CDR1 SGHVS and CDR2 FQNEAQ. The CDR3 bases are TGTGCCAGCAGCTTCTGGACAGGGGTTGACAATGAGCAGTTCTTC. Residues: CASSFWTGVDNEQFF.

The rearrangement uses TRBV27 and TRBJ2-5; D is unclear. Germline lookup yields CDR1 MNHEY and CDR2 SMNVEV (reference sequence). The V and J ends lost 5 bases and 5 bases respectively, with 6 bases between them. This CDR3 is built from 11 residues. DNA for the CDR3: TGTGCCAGCAGTCTCGGGGAGACCCAGTACTTC. It translates to CASSLGETQYF.

J is TRBJ2-7 and V is TRBV7-9; 9 bases map to TRBD1. The CDR3 has 15 amino acids. The germline gives CDR1 SEHNR, CDR2 FQNEAQ (reference sequence). V lost 5 bases, J lost 7 bases, and 12 bases stayed unmatched. DNA of the CDR3: TGTGCCAGCAGCCCACCACCGGACAGGGGCACGGAGCAGTACTTC. It translates to CASSPPPDRGTEQYF. The full variable domain, in which reference TRBV7-9 and TRBJ2-7 provide the parts outside the CDR3, is DTGVSQNPRHKITKRGQNVTFRCDPISEHNRLYWYRQTLGQGPEFLTYFQNEAQLEKSRLLSDRFSAERPKGSFSTLEIQRTEQGDSAMYLCASSPPPDRGTEQYFGPGTRLTVT.

In its sample, this clone was seen once. The rearrangement links TRBV2 to TRBJ2-3, with D perhaps TRBD2 (6 bases). Germline-derived CDR1 and CDR2 are SNHLY and FYNNEI. This CDR3 is built from 17 residues. Trimming removed 6 bases at V and 8 bases at J, with 27 bases between. The CDR3 sequence: CASSGAGTSYPASTQYF. As DNA, the CDR3 is TGTGCCAGCAGCGGGGCGGGAACTAGCTACCCTGCCTCTACGCAGTATTTT. The full variable domain, rest sourced from reference TRBV2 and TRBJ2-3, is EPEVTQTPSHQVTQMGQEVILRCVPISNHLYFYWYRQILGQKVEFLVSFYNNEISEKSEIFDDQFSVERPDGSNFTLKIRSTKLEDSAMYFCASSGAGTSYPASTQYFGPGTRLTVL.

This clone was seen a single time. The V call is TRBV2, the J call TRBJ2-2; D may be TRBD1 (5 bases). The V end was cut by 0 bases, the J end by 0 bases, with 11 bases between. Looked up from germline, CDR1 is SNHLY and CDR2 is FYNNEI. This CDR3 is built from 17 residues. CDR3 sequence (DNA): TGTGCCAGCAGTGAAGCCGGTCAACAGGCGAACACCGGGGAGCTGTTTTTT. Amino acid sequence: CASSEAGQQANTGELFF.

The CDR3 spells CASSLVVTGYGYTF. The CDR3 nucleotides read TGTGCCAGCAGCTTAGTGGTCACAGGTTATGGCTACACCTTC. The V gene is TRBV7-9, the J gene TRBJ1-2; TRBD1 might be the D (5 bases). The CDR3 contains 14 residues. Trimming pared 1 base from V and 5 bases from J, leaving 11 bases between. Germline CDR1 SEHNR, CDR2 FQNEAQ (reference sequence).

V usage is TRBV29-1 and J usage is TRBJ2-3; the D is unclear. This CDR3 is built from 12 residues. The V gene's germline CDR1 is SQVTM and CDR2 ANQGSEA. V lost 6 bases to trimming and J lost 0 bases, with 7 bases between them. The CDR3 coding sequence is TGCAGCGTACCCGGGAGCACAGATACGCAGTATTTT. This encodes CSVPGSTDTQYF.

The CDR3 loop reads CASSRTLAGGPDETQYF. In DNA form, the CDR3 reads TGTGCCAGCTCACGGACCCTAGCGGGAGGGCCTGACGAGACCCAGTACTTC. The chain has TRBV18 and TRBJ2-5, with 12 bases matching TRBD2. The CDR3 has 17 residues. The junction had 11 bases not matched to a gene; V was cut back by 4 bases and J by 5 bases. From germline, CDR1 is KGHSH and CDR2 LQKENI.

V gene TRBV7-9 combines with J gene TRBJ1-1; possible D gene TRBD1, 6 bases. Trimming removed 4 bases from V and 0 bases from J, with 12 bases in between. CDR1 and CDR2 (germline): SEHNR, FQNEAQ (reference sequence). This CDR3 has 15 amino acids. This CDR3 is CASSSRQEMNTEAFF. CDR3 nucleotides: TGTGCCAGCAGCTCCCGACAGGAGATGAACACTGAAGCTTTCTTT.

The rearrangement uses TRBV12-2 and TRBJ2-1; the table's D call TRBD1 went unverified against the DNA. TRBV12-2 counts as a pseudogene. The CDR3 totals 15 residues. The CDR3 DNA reads TGTGCAAGTGTCCTACAGGGGGTGCCGTACAATGAGCAGTTCTTC. Translation: CASVLQGVPYNEQFF.

V gene TRBV6-5 combines with J gene TRBJ2-7, with D uncertain. CDR3 length: 13 amino acids. Germline V lookup: CDR1 MNHEY, CDR2 SVGAGI. Trimming left V 4 bases short and J 0 bases short, with 7 bases between. CDR3 nucleotides: TGTGCCAGCAGTTTTAGTAGCTCCTACGAGCAGTACTTC. Residues: CASSFSSSYEQYF.

The chain combines TRBV6-4 with TRBJ1-2; TRBD1 matches at 8 bases. CDR3 length: 14 residues. After removal of 3 bases from V and 4 bases from J, the junction contained 4 bases not matched to a gene. Germline V CDR1 and CDR2: MRHNA, SNTAGT. CDR3 amino acids: CASSDPGQAYGYTF. The CDR3, as DNA: TGTGCCAGCAGTGATCCGGGACAGGCCTATGGCTACACCTTC.

This chain uses TRBV30 with TRBJ2-5; 7 bases fit TRBD1. This CDR3 spans 14 amino acids. Germline V gives CDR1 GTSNPN, CDR2 SVGIG (reference sequence). Trimming at V came to 2 bases and at J to 5 bases, leaving 8 bases not matched to a gene. In DNA, the CDR3 is TGTGCCTGGAGTCCGACAGGGAACGAGGAGACCCAGTACTTC. It encodes CAWSPTGNEETQYF.

A single count supports this clone. The CDR3 coding sequence is TGTGCCAGAAGCCATTCAGGGGGCCCTAGCAATCAGCCCCAGCATTTT. Protein: CARSHSGGPSNQPQHF. V is TRBV5-3 and J is TRBJ1-5, with 8 positions matching TRBD1. TRBV5-3 qualifies as an ORF whose function is uncertain. V lost 4 bases and J lost 0; bases outside the gene matches: 6. CDR3 length equals 16 residues.